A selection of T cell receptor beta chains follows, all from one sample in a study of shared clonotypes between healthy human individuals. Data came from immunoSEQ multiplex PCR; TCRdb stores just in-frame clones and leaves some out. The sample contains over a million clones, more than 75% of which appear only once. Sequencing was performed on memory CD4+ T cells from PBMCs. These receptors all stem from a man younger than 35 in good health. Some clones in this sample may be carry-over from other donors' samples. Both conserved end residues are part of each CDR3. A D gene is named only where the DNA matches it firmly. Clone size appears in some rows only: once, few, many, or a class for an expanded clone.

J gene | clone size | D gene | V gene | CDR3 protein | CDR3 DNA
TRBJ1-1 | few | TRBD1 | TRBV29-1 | CSVTGQSNTEAFF | TGCAGCGTGACGGGACAGAGTAACACTGAAGCTTTCTTT
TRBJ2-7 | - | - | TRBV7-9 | CASSRTEISYEQYF | TGTGCCAGCAGCCGGACAGAGATTTCCTACGAGCAGTACTTC
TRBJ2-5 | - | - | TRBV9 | CASSVDQGGRETQYF | TGTGCCAGCAGCGTAGATCAGGGGGGGCGTGAGACCCAGTACTTC
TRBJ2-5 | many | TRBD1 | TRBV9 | CASSPNLGQGEVTQYF | TGTGCCAGCAGCCCCAACCTCGGACAGGGGGAGGTGACCCAGTACTTC
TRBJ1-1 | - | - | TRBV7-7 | CASSPRGLSTEAFF | TGTGCCAGCAGCCCTCGGGGGCTGAGTACTGAAGCTTTCTTT
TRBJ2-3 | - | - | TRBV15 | CATSGPGGTHSTDTQYF | TGTGCCACCAGCGGACCTGGGGGGACCCATAGCACAGATACGCAGTATTTT
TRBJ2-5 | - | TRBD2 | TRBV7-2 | CASSLDGPGLAGYQETQYF | TGTGCCAGCAGCTTAGATGGCCCCGGGCTAGCGGGATACCAAGAGACCCAGTACTTC
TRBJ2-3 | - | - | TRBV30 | CAWSTSGDTQYF | TGTGCCTGGAGTACAAGTGGTGATACGCAGTATTTT
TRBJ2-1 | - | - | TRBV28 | CASSPRHHEQFF | TGTGCCAGCAGTCCAAGGCATCATGAGCAGTTCTTC
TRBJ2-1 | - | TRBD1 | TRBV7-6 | CASSPRQGSSYNEQFF | TGTGCCAGCAGCCCCAGACAGGGGAGCTCCTACAATGAGCAGTTCTTC
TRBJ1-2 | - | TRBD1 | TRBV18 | CASSPTDRGPGYTF | TGTGCCAGCTCACCAACCGACAGGGGTCCCGGCTACACCTTC
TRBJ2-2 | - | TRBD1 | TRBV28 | CASGTVYGELFF | TGTGCCAGCGGGACAGTTTACGGGGAGCTGTTTTTT
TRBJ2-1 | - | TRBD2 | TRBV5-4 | CASSLELAGANNEQFF | TGTGCCAGCAGCTTGGAACTAGCGGGTGCGAACAATGAGCAGTTCTTC
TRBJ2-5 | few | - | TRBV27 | CASSLFPSGAQYF | TGTGCCAGCAGTTTATTTCCCTCAGGGGCCCAGTACTTC
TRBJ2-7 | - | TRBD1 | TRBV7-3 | CASSYGTGKVYEQYF | TGTGCCAGCAGCTACGGGACAGGGAAGGTCTACGAGCAGTACTTC
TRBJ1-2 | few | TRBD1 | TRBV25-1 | CASRSQGENGYTF | TGTGCCAGCAGGAGTCAGGGGGAGAATGGCTACACCTTC
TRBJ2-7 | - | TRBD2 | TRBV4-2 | CASSQDGAGVSYEQYF | TGTGCCAGCAGCCAAGACGGAGCGGGGGTATCCTACGAGCAGTACTTC
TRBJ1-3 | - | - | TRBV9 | CASSVASDRLGNTIYF | TGTGCCAGCAGCGTAGCTTCAGACAGGTTAGGTAACACCATATATTTT
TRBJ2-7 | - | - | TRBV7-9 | CASSLGGTVFSYEQYF | TGTGCCAGCAGCTTAGGGGGGACGGTCTTCTCCTACGAGCAGTACTTC
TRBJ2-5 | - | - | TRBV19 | CASSPPQRQETQYF | TGTGCCAGTAGTCCACCCCAGCGCCAAGAGACCCAGTACTTC
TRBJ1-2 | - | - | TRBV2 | CASSPGRSNYGYTF | TGTGCCAGCAGTCCCGGACGGAGCAACTATGGCTACACCTTC
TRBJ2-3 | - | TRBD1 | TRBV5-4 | CASSPARDRDRTDTQYF | TGTGCCAGCAGCCCGGCCCGGGACAGGGACCGCACAGATACGCAGTATTTT
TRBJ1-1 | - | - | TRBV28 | CASTQIGRIKDEAFF | TGTGCCAGCACCCAAATCGGACGGATAAAGGATGAAGCTTTCTTT
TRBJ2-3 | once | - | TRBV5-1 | CASSVGDLANTQYF | TGCGCCAGCAGCGTCGGGGACCTGGCGAATACGCAGTATTTT
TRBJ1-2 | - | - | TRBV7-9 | CASTPGGDLYGYTF | TGTGCCAGCACCCCCGGTGGGGACCTCTATGGCTACACCTTC
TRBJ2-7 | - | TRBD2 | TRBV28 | CASSLVPPGGTYEQYF | TGTGCCAGCAGTTTAGTTCCTCCGGGAGGGACCTACGAGCAGTACTTC
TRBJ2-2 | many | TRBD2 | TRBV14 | CASSQDSGRAQAGELFF | TGTGCCAGCAGCCAAGATAGCGGGAGGGCTCAAGCCGGGGAGCTGTTTTTT
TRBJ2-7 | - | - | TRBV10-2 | CASRETGSYEQYF | TGCGCCAGCAGGGAAACAGGCTCCTACGAGCAGTACTTC
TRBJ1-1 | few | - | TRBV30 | CAWSDDRNTEAFF | TGTGCCTGGAGCGACGACAGGAACACTGAAGCTTTCTTT
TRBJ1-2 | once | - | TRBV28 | CASRPPGSEYGYTF | TGTGCCAGCAGACCTCCGGGCTCCGAATATGGCTACACCTTC
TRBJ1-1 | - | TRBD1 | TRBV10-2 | CATRQGSVNTEAFF | TGCGCCACCAGACAGGGATCTGTGAACACTGAAGCTTTCTTT
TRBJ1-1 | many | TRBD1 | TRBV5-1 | CASSQQGANTEAFF | TGCGCCAGCAGCCAACAGGGGGCCAACACTGAAGCTTTCTTT
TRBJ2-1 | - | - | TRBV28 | CASEGAGRPNNNEQFF | TGTGCCAGCGAGGGCGCAGGGCGGCCCAACAACAATGAGCAGTTCTTC
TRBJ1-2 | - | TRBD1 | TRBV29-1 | CSARDSLNYGYTF | TGCAGCGCCCGGGACAGCCTTAACTATGGCTACACCTTC
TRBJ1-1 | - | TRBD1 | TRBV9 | CASSPGQGRSEAFF | TGTGCCAGCAGCCCGGGACAGGGTCGATCTGAAGCTTTCTTT
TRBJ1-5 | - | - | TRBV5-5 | CASSTKSGNQPQHF | TGTGCCAGCAGCACGAAAAGTGGCAATCAGCCCCAGCATTTT
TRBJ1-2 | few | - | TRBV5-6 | CASSVTSNYGYTF | TGTGCCAGCAGTGTGACGTCCAACTATGGCTACACCTTC
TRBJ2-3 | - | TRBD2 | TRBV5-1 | CASSLRLAGADTQYF | TGCGCCAGCAGCTTACGACTAGCGGGAGCAGATACGCAGTATTTT
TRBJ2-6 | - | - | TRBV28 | CASGEGGAVGANVLTF | TGTGCCAGCGGCGAGGGGGGAGCGGTTGGGGCCAACGTCCTGACTTTC
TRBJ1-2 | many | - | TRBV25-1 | CASSAGPGGNSFGYTF | TGTGCCAGCAGTGCGGGGCCGGGAGGGAACTCATTTGGCTACACCTTC